The 28 T cell receptor beta chains presented below share a single source sample, sequenced in a study of blood T cell repertoires in COVID-19. Sequencing used immunoSEQ multiplex PCR; TCRdb keeps in-frame clones, though not all of them. The sample carries about 50,000 clones, approximately 86% recorded once. The sample comprised peripheral blood. The receptor source for this set is a man aged 40-49 years with acute or convalescent COVID-19.

This chain connects TRBV2 to TRBJ2-2, with TRBD2 identical over 11 bases. Unmatched junction bases numbered 1, after V lost 6 bases and J lost 4 bases. CDR3 length equals 14 residues. Germline V lookup: CDR1 SNHLY, CDR2 FYNNEI. The CDR3 nucleotides read TGTGCCAGCAGGCTAGCGGGGGGCACCGGGGAGCTGTTTTTT. It yields the protein CASRLAGGTGELFF.

The genes are TRBV21-1 and TRBJ2-5; the table's D call, TRBD2, has no DNA check behind it. TRBV21-1 is shown as a pseudogene. The CDR3 covers 15 residues. The CDR3 DNA sequence: TGTGCCAGCAGCAAAGATCTGGGCGGGCAAGAGACCCAGTACTTC. Its translation is CASSKDLGGQETQYF.

There are a few counts of this clone. The chain combines TRBV4-2 with TRBJ2-1; TRBD1 matches at 8 bases. This CDR3 is 16 amino acids long. The germline gives CDR1 LGHNA, CDR2 YNFKEQ. V shed 2 bases and J 6 bases; nucleotides not matched to a gene: 9. CDR3 protein: CASSQITGQGANEQFF. CDR3 nucleotide sequence: TGTGCCAGCAGCCAAATCACAGGACAGGGTGCCAATGAGCAGTTCTTC.

The J gene is TRBJ1-5, the V gene TRBV18; maybe TRBD1 (5 bases). The CDR3 spans 17 residues. The germline gives CDR1 KGHSH, CDR2 LQKENI. V lost 3 bases and J lost 0, with 15 bases in between. Here the CDR3 DNA reads TGTGCCAGCTCACCGACCTTGCCTCAGGGTAGCAATCAGCCCCAGCATTTT. As protein: CASSPTLPQGSNQPQHF.

The CDR3 DNA is TGTGCCAGCGAGCAGGGTGGATTTAACTATGGCTACACCTTC. Its protein product is CASEQGGFNYGYTF. This chain links TRBV2 with TRBJ1-2; D possibly corresponds to TRBD1 (5 bases). The CDR3 is 14 amino acids. Germline V gives CDR1 SNHLY, CDR2 FYNNEI. V lost 8 bases, J lost 1 base, and 14 bases lay in between.

The chain uses TRBV25-1 and TRBJ1-6; 7 positions match TRBD1. V gave up 6 bases and J gave up 9 bases; unmatched junction bases: 8. This CDR3 is 14 amino acids long. Germline assignment: CDR1 MGHDK and CDR2 SYGVNS. The CDR3 region has the DNA TGTGCCAGCAGGTTGCAGGGGGAGTTTTCACCCCTCCACTTT. Translation gives CASRLQGEFSPLHF. Supplemented by reference TRBV25-1 and TRBJ1-6, the full variable domain reads EADIYQTPRYLVIGTGKKITLECSQTMGHDKMYWYQQDPGMELHLIHYSYGVNSTEKGDLSSESTVSRIRTEHFPLTLESARPSHTSQYLCASRLQGEFSPLHFGNGTRLTVT.

CDR3 coding DNA: TGTGCCTGGAAAAAGGACAGGGGCTTTAGAGATACGCAGTATTTT. Its protein product is CAWKKDRGFRDTQYF. V and J are TRBV30 and TRBJ2-3; TRBD1 aligns across 9 bases. The CDR3 sequence is 15 residues long. In germline, CDR1 is GTSNPN, CDR2 SVGIG (reference sequence). With 4 bases clipped from V and 5 bases from J, the junction kept 10 bases outside the gene matches.

The V gene is TRBV27, the J gene TRBJ1-4; 9 nucleotides line up with TRBD1. CDR1 MNHEY and CDR2 SMNVEV come from the germline V gene (reference sequence). The CDR3 loop spans 17 amino acids. The J segment lost 0 bases and the V segment lost 6 bases, leaving 8 bases of the junction unmatched. CDR3 sequence: CASRGTGSGATNEKLFF. The CDR3 DNA reads as TGTGCCAGCAGGGGGACAGGGTCGGGAGCAACTAATGAAAAACTGTTTTTT.

Here the CDR3 DNA reads TGTGCCAGTAGCAGTCGGGAAAAGGGGGCTGGCTACACCTTC. It yields the protein CASSSREKGAGYTF. The chain has TRBV19 and TRBJ1-2; 7 nucleotides line up with TRBD1. J gave up 7 bases and V 6 bases, and 11 bases lay outside the gene matches. Germline CDR1 and CDR2: LNHDA and SQIVND (reference sequence). This CDR3 spans 14 amino acids. Using reference TRBV19 and TRBJ1-2 for the parts outside the CDR3, the full variable domain is DGGITQSPKYLFRKEGQNVTLSCEQNLNHDAMYWYRQDPGQGLRLIYYSQIVNDFQKGDIAEGYSVSREKKESFPLTVTSAQKNPTAFYLCASSSREKGAGYTFGSGTRLTVV.

The V and J genes are TRBV6-5 and TRBJ1-2; D not certain. This CDR3 region has 14 residues. Trimming removed 2 bases from V and 3 bases from J, with 10 bases in between. CDR1 MNHEY and CDR2 SVGAGI come from the germline V gene. The chain's CDR3 is CASSYVGRHYGYTF. In DNA form, the CDR3 reads TGTGCCAGCAGTTACGTGGGCAGACACTATGGCTACACCTTC.

The genes are TRBV24-1 and TRBJ1-2; possibly TRBD1 for D (5 bases). This CDR3 spans 13 amino acids. V was trimmed by 3 bases and J by 7 bases, leaving 11 bases between them. CDR1 and CDR2 (germline): KGHDR, SFDVKD. The DNA of the CDR3 is TGTGCCACCAGTGATCGGTATAGGGGTGGCTACACCTTC. Translation gives CATSDRYRGGYTF.

The chain joins TRBV10-3 to TRBJ2-7; TRBD1 might be the D (5 bases). V lost 0 bases, J lost 2 bases, and 8 bases lay in between. Germline V CDR1 and CDR2: ENHRY, SYGVKD. The CDR3 sequence is 14 residues long. CDR3 sequence reads: CAISESDSPYEQYF. In nucleotides, the CDR3 is TGTGCCATCAGTGAGTCTGACAGTCCCTACGAGCAGTACTTC.

The chain uses TRBV2 and TRBJ1-6, with 7 bases lining up with TRBD1. This CDR3 has 15 amino acids. J was trimmed by 7 bases and V by 6 bases; bases with no gene match: 9. CDR1 and CDR2 (germline): SNHLY, FYNNEI. CDR3 nucleotide sequence: TGTGCCAGCAGGGTCGGACAGGCTACGAATTCACCCCTCCACTTT. This codes for CASRVGQATNSPLHF. The entire variable domain, with the rest obtained from reference TRBV2 and TRBJ1-6, is as follows: EPEVTQTPSHQVTQMGQEVILRCVPISNHLYFYWYRQILGQKVEFLVSFYNNEISEKSEIFDDQFSVERPDGSNFTLKIRSTKLEDSAMYFCASRVGQATNSPLHFGNGTRLTVT.

The chain has TRBV27 and TRBJ1-5, with D possibly matching TRBD1 (6 bases). CDR1 and CDR2 (germline): MNHEY, SMNVEV (reference sequence). V lost 0 bases, J lost 4 bases, and 10 bases lay in between. This CDR3 is 15 amino acids long. CDR3 sequence reads: CASSLSRGGNQPQHF. CDR3 nucleotides: TGTGCCAGCAGTTTATCGAGAGGGGGAAATCAGCCCCAGCATTTT.

V is TRBV18 and J is TRBJ2-1; TRBD1 aligns across 8 bases. CDR3 length equals 12 residues. In germline, CDR1 is KGHSH, CDR2 LQKENI. V was clipped by 3 bases and J by 10 bases; unmatched bases: 2. In nucleotides, the CDR3 is TGTGCCAGCTCACCCACAGGGGGAGAGCAGTTCTTC. Protein: CASSPTGGEQFF.

The V and J genes are TRBV11-2 and TRBJ1-1; D is ambiguous. The V end lost 3 bases, the J end lost 2 bases, and 10 bases lay between the germline ends. This CDR3 has 14 residues. The germline gives CDR1 SGHAT, CDR2 FQNNGV. CDR3 amino acids: CASSFREGNTEAFF. CDR3 in DNA: TGTGCCAGCAGCTTCCGGGAAGGAAACACTGAAGCTTTCTTT.

The chain couples TRBV27 to TRBJ1-4; tentatively, D is TRBD1 (5 bases). The germline V gene encodes CDR1 MNHEY and CDR2 SMNVEV (reference sequence). V was trimmed by 6 bases and J by 4 bases, leaving 12 bases between them. The CDR3 has 14 residues. CDR3 bases: TGTGCCAGCAGCCCACAGGCGTTTAATGAAAAACTGTTTTTT. Translating it yields CASSPQAFNEKLFF.

This clone has a handful of counts. The chain has TRBV9 and TRBJ2-7, with TRBD2 as a possible D gene (5 bases). The V and J ends lost 0 bases and 6 bases respectively, with 10 bases between them. The germline gives CDR1 SGDLS, CDR2 YYNGEE. This CDR3 comprises 13 residues. CDR3: CASSVALAGEQYF. The CDR3 DNA follows: TGTGCCAGCAGCGTAGCGCTGGCGGGCGAGCAGTACTTC.

The chain joins TRBV4-2 to TRBJ1-1; D ambiguous. Germline-derived CDR1 and CDR2 are LGHNA and YNFKEQ. The V and J ends lost 0 bases and 2 bases respectively, with 13 bases between them. The CDR3 has 16 residues. The CDR3 DNA sequence: TGTGCCAGCAGCCAAGAGGCGTCCGGGTTTAACACTGAAGCTTTCTTT. Translating gives CASSQEASGFNTEAFF.

V gene TRBV10-2 combines with J gene TRBJ1-1; the match to TRBD1 covers 9 bases. V was clipped by 9 bases and J by 5 bases; unmatched bases: 7. The CDR3 has 13 residues. The germline CDR1 and CDR2 sequences are WSHSY and SAAADI. CDR3 DNA: TGCGCCAGTCAGGACAGGGGTTGGACTGAAGCTTTCTTT. Translation: CASQDRGWTEAFF.

This sequence joins TRBV18 and TRBJ2-1; 12 positions agree with TRBD2. Germline lookup yields CDR1 KGHSH and CDR2 LQKENI. The junction had 5 bases not matched to a gene; V was cut back by 2 bases and J by 9 bases. CDR3 length: 15 residues. CDR3 DNA: TGTGCCAGCTCACCAGGACTAGCGGGAATGGGTGAGCAGTTCTTC. This sequence encodes CASSPGLAGMGEQFF.

The gene calls are TRBV5-1 and TRBJ2-3; 9 bases are a match to TRBD2. Germline V gene data show CDR1 as SGHRS and CDR2 as YFSETQ. The CDR3 totals 15 residues. The J segment lost 7 bases and the V segment lost 3 bases, leaving 9 bases of the junction unmatched. The CDR3 sequence: CASSYLAGSRYTQYF. CDR3 bases: TGCGCCAGCAGCTATCTAGCGGGGTCACGCTATACGCAGTATTTT.

The gene calls are TRBV19 and TRBJ1-2; the D gene is possibly TRBD1 (6 bases). V was cut by 0 bases and J by 6 bases, with 11 bases left in between. CDR1 and CDR2 from the germline V gene are LNHDA and SQIVND (reference sequence). CDR3 length equals 14 residues. CDR3 nucleotide sequence: TGTGCCAGTAGTATAGATCGGACAGTCGATGGCTACACCTTC. It specifies CASSIDRTVDGYTF.

The genes are TRBV25-1 and TRBJ1-4; D uncertain. CDR1 MGHDK and CDR2 SYGVNS come from the germline V gene. The CDR3 contains 16 residues. V lost 0 bases, J lost 1 base, and 9 bases lay in between. The CDR3 sequence is CASSEYSTGTNEKLFF. DNA of the CDR3: TGTGCCAGCAGTGAATACTCGACGGGAACTAATGAAAAACTGTTTTTT.

This chain uses TRBV5-1 with TRBJ2-5; TRBD1 matches 10 bases. The V gene's germline CDR1 is SGHRS and CDR2 YFSETQ. The CDR3 length is 15 residues. V lost 5 bases and J lost 2; bases outside the gene matches: 6. The CDR3 is CASSSDRGRQETQYF. CDR3 DNA: TGCGCCAGCAGTTCTGACAGGGGGCGTCAAGAGACCCAGTACTTC.

This sequence joins TRBV7-9 and TRBJ2-7, with 7 bases aligning to TRBD2. Germline V CDR1 and CDR2: SEHNR, FQNEAQ (reference sequence). V shed 4 bases, J shed 2 bases, and the junction held 2 bases outside the gene matches. The CDR3 contains 13 residues. The CDR3 DNA reads as TGTGCCAGCAGCTCCGGACTAGCCTACGAGCAGTACGTC. This gives the protein CASSSGLAYEQYV.

The chain uses TRBV30 and TRBJ1-6; D not resolved. Trimming left V 0 bases short and J 14 bases short, with 11 bases between. Germline values: CDR1 GTSNPN, CDR2 SVGIG (reference sequence). The CDR3 has 12 amino acids. CDR3 in DNA: TGTGCCTGGAGTGTACGGTCTCGTTCCCTCCACTTT. It yields the protein CAWSVRSRSLHF.

The chain uses TRBV14 and TRBJ1-5; no clear D gene. Germline loops: CDR1 SGHDN, CDR2 FVKESK. Trimming shortened V by 4 bases and J by 4 bases, and 11 bases separated the two germline ends. The CDR3 contains 14 residues. The CDR3 DNA is TGTGCCAGCAGCCGGTTCGGCGGGAATCAGCCCCAGCATTTT. It translates to CASSRFGGNQPQHF.